One and the same sample provided the 6 T cell receptor beta chains below, sequenced in a study of T cells in Graves' hyperthyroidism and ophthalmopathy. Amplified TCR beta CDR3 regions derived from RNA transcripts. During a first-round RT-PCR of the TCR CDR3, the HTBI primer set was used. Using its own MiXCR run on the multiplex PCR reads, TCRdb lists one record per CDR3 protein. The sample lists hundreds of thousands of distinct CDR3 sequences, about 14% occurring once. Sequenced input: blood. All receptors come from a woman aged 18 to 35 with Graves' hyperthyroidism.

In this sample, this clonotype turned up many times. The rearrangement joins TRBV7-3 to TRBJ2-7; tentatively, D is TRBD2 (5 bases). This CDR3 region has 14 residues. The germline gives CDR1 SGHTA, CDR2 FQGTGA. Trimming stripped 5 bases from V and 3 bases from J, with 14 bases between. CDR3 nucleotides: TGTGCCAGCAGCCCCGCCCCGGGATACTACGAGCAGTACTTC. Translated, it gives CASSPAPGYYEQYF.

The V call is TRBV4-2, the J call TRBJ2-7, with 10 bases matching TRBD2. Trimming removed 0 bases from V and 4 bases from J; junction bases left unmatched: 9. Germline V CDR1 and CDR2: LGHNA, YNFKEQ. The CDR3 runs to 17 residues. CDR3 DNA: TGTGCCAGCAGCCAAGACCCACCTAGCGGGAGTCTGTACGAGCAGTACTTC. Protein: CASSQDPPSGSLYEQYF.

V is TRBV6-2 or TRBV6-3 and J is TRBJ2-2, with D unresolved. V was clipped by 6 bases and J by 2 bases, with 13 bases between them. The CDR3 totals 15 residues. Germline loops: CDR1 MNHEY, CDR2 SVGEGT. The chain's CDR3 is CASRAGSINTGELFF. The CDR3 DNA sequence: TGTGCCAGCAGGGCCGGGTCCATCAACACCGGGGAGCTGTTTTTT.

V gene TRBV4-3 combines with J gene TRBJ1-5, with a tentative D call TRBD1 (5 bases). The CDR3 spans 12 residues. V lost 1 base and J 9 bases, leaving 7 bases between the germline ends. The germline CDR1 and CDR2 sequences are LGHNA and YSLEER. The CDR3 DNA reads TGCGCCAGCAGCCAAGGAAGGGGGCCCCAGCATTTT. This sequence encodes CASSQGRGPQHF.

This chain joins TRBV14 and TRBJ1-5; no clear D gene. The germline V and J ends were trimmed by 0 bases and 5 bases, with 5 bases remaining between them. The CDR3 runs 13 residues. Germline V gene sequence: CDR1 SGHDN, CDR2 FVKESK. CDR3 region: CASSQESYQPQHF. Here the CDR3 DNA reads TGTGCCAGCAGCCAAGAGTCTTATCAGCCCCAGCATTTT.

The J gene is TRBJ2-1, the V gene TRBV5-4, with D maybe TRBD2 (6 bases). Germline lookup yields CDR1 SGHNT and CDR2 YYREEE (reference sequence). The V end lost 4 bases, the J end lost 7 bases, and 18 bases lay between the germline ends. The length of the CDR3 is 15 residues. CDR3 loop: CASSDRGSLWNEQFF. The DNA of the CDR3 is TGTGCCAGCAGCGACCGGGGGAGCTTATGGAATGAGCAGTTCTTC.